Described below is a single T cell receptor beta chain sequence and its context. The record originates from a study of blood T cell repertoires in COVID-19. Study at large: Acute and convalescent COVID-19 specimens originated in the United States, Italy and Spain. PBMCs, B-cell-depleted T cells, or T cells were the source of the cDNA or gDNA that made up the material.

Trimming took 5 bases from V and 2 from J; bases not matched to a gene: 8. The CDR3 is made up of 16 amino acids. From germline, CDR1 is SGHNT and CDR2 YENEEA. As processed by the authors: Estimation of nucleated cell counts was performed using reference gene primer amplification. TCRdb's copy holds only in-frame clones and misses some; the assay was immunoSEQ multiplex PCR. V, J and clone size reflect that table, while D and trimming were determined from the DNA. The table records roughly 320,000 clones, roughly 86% of them present only once. Seattle patients were enrolled during active infection and followed longitudinally.

This TCR derives from a woman aged 25 to 39 with COVID-19, enrolled during active disease. The chain employs TRBV11-3 and TRBJ2-3; the match to TRBD2 covers 9 bases. Sequencing was carried out using peripheral blood. The CDR3, as DNA: TGTGCCAGCAGCCGGGATAGCGGGGGATACACAGATACGCAGTATTTT. Translated, it gives CASSRDSGGYTDTQYF.